This T cell receptor beta chain is drawn from a study of regulatory and conventional T cells in RAG deficiency. The trim removed 1 base at V and 5 bases at J, leaving 7 bases unmatched. The CDR3 spans 16 residues. The germline V gene encodes CDR1 MGHDK and CDR2 SYGVNS. As for this clone: The identical CDR3 is also encoded by other nucleotide sequences in the sample.

TCRdb's table, derived via immunoSEQ multiplex PCR, lists solely in-frame clones and lacks some. The sample holds around 12,000 clones, just under 95% seen once. Conventional CD4+ T cells were sorted from blood as CD25-low CD127-high cells. These same data were also listed under a study on regulatory T cells. This second study notes: Amplification used 52 TRBV primers and 13 TRBJ primers.

The specimen sequenced was CD4+ effector T cells sorted from blood. This chain connects TRBV25-1 to TRBJ2-1, with 8 bases lining up with TRBD2. The sequence came from a human donor in good health. The CDR3 DNA is TGTGCCAGCAGTGAATTGCCTAGCGGGCCCCACAATGAGCAGTTCTTC. Translating it yields CASSELPSGPHNEQFF.